The sequence of this TCR beta chain was determined in a study of technical replicates of blood from a handful of donors. Assay used: immunoSEQ multiplex PCR; TCRdb lists only in-frame clones, some missing. The sample includes more than 90,000 clones, more than 90% of them seen just once. Germline values: CDR1 SNHLY, CDR2 FYNNEI. The junction had 6 bases not matched to a gene; V was cut back by 7 bases and J by 0 bases. The CDR3 loop spans 14 amino acids. V usage is TRBV2 and J usage is TRBJ2-7, with TRBD1 matching 7 bases. This sequence originates from a human donor in good health. Sequencing input: T cells isolated from PBMCs. CDR3 protein: CASKKGQSSYEQYF. The CDR3, as DNA: TGTGCCAGCAAAAAGGGACAGAGCTCCTACGAGCAGTACTTC.